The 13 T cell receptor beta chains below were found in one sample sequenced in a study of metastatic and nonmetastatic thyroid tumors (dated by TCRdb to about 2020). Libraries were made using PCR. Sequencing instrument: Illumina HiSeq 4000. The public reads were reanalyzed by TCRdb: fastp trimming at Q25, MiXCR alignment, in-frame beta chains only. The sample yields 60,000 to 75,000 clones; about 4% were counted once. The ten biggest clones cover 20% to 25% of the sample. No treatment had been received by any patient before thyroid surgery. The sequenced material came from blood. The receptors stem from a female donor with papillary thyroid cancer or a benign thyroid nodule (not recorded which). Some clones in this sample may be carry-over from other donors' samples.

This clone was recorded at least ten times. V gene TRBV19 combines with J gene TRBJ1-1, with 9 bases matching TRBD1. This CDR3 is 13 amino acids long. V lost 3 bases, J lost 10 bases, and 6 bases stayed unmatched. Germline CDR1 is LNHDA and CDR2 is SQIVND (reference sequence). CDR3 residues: CASSMDRGGGAFF. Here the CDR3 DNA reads TGTGCCAGTAGTATGGACAGGGGAGGGGGAGCTTTCTTT.

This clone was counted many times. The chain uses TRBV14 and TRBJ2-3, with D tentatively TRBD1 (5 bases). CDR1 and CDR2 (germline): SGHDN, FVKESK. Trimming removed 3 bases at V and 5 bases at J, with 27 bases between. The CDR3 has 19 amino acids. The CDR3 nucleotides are TGTGCCAGCAGCCAGATCCCCCCGAGCTGGTCTGCCAGGGAAGATACGCAGTATTTT. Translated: CASSQIPPSWSAREDTQYF.

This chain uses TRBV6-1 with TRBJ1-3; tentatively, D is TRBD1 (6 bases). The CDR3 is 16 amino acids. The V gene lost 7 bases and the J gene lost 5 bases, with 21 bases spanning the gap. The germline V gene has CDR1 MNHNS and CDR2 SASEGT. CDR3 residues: CASILGLQGFRNTIYF. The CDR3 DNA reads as TGTGCCAGCATCCTGGGGCTCCAGGGGTTTAGAAACACCATATATTTT.

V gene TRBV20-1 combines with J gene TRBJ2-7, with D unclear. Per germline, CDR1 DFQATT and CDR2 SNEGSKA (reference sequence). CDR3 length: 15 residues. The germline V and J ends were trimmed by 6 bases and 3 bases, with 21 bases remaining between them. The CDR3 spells CSAPKIGRSCYEQYF. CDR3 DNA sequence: TGCAGTGCCCCGAAGATAGGCCGAAGCTGCTACGAGCAGTACTTC.

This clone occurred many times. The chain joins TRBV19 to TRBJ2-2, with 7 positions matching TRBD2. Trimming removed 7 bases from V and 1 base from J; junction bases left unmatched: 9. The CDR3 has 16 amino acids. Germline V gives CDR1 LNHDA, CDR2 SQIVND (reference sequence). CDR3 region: CASMNYRGVNTGELFF. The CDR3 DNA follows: TGTGCCAGTATGAATTATCGGGGGGTGAACACCGGGGAGCTGTTTTTT.

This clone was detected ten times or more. Written as DNA, the CDR3 is TGTGCCACCTCGGCCCCTAGCACAGATACGCAGTATTTT. It encodes CATSAPSTDTQYF. The V call is TRBV24-1, the J call TRBJ2-3, with D uncertain. Germline CDR1 KGHDR, CDR2 SFDVKD. CDR3 length: 13 amino acids. Trimming cost V 9 bases and J 0 bases, with 9 bases left between them.

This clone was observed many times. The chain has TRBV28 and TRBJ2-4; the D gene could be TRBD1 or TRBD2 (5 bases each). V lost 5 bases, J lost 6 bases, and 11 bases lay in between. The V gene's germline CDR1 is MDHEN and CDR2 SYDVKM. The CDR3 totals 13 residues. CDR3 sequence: CASSGGDGNIQYF. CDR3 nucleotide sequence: TGTGCCAGCAGTGGGGGAGACGGAAACATTCAGTACTTC.

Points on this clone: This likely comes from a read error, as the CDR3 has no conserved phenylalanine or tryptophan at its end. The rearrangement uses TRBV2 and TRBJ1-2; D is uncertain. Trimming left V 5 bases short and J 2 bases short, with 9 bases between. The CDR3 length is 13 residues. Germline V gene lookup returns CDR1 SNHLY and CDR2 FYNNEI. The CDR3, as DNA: TGTGCCAGCAGTCGCGGAACAAACTATGGCTACACCCTC. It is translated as CASSRGTNYGYTL.

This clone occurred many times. The CDR3 bases are TGTGCCAGCACCGAGGGGGCGGGGGTCAGGGAGACCCAGTACTTC. Translating it yields CASTEGAGVRETQYF. The chain has TRBV2 and TRBJ2-5; D may be TRBD1 or TRBD2 (7 bases each). The ends were cut back, 7 bases at V and 5 bases at J, with 20 bases in the middle. Germline V lookup: CDR1 SNHLY, CDR2 FYNNEI. This CDR3 has 15 amino acids.

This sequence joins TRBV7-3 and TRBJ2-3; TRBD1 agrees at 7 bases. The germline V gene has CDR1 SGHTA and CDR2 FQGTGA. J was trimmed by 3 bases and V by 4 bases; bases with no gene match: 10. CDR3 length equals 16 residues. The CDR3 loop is CASSSAFEGQTDTQYF. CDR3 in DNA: TGTGCCAGCAGCTCCGCCTTCGAGGGACAGACAGATACGCAGTATTTT.

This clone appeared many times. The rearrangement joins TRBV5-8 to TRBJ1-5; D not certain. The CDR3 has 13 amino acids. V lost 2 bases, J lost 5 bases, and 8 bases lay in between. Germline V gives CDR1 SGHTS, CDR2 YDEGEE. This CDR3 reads CASSFVRDQPQHF. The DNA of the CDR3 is TGTGCCAGCAGCTTCGTGAGGGATCAGCCCCAGCATTTT.

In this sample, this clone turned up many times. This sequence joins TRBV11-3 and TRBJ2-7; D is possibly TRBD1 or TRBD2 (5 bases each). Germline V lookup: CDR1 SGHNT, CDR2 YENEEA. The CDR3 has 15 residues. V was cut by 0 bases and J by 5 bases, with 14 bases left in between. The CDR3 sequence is CASSLDGAPADEQYF. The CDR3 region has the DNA TGTGCCAGCAGCTTAGATGGGGCGCCAGCGGACGAGCAGTACTTC.

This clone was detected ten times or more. The CDR3 coding sequence is TGTGCCAGCAGCTCCGGGACTCCGACCTACAATGAGCAGTTCTTC. As protein: CASSSGTPTYNEQFF. The chain links TRBV7-9 to TRBJ2-1; possible D gene TRBD2, 6 bases. Germline loops: CDR1 SEHNR, CDR2 FQNEAQ (reference sequence). The CDR3 is 15 amino acids. Trimming stripped 4 bases from V and 2 bases from J, with 12 bases between.